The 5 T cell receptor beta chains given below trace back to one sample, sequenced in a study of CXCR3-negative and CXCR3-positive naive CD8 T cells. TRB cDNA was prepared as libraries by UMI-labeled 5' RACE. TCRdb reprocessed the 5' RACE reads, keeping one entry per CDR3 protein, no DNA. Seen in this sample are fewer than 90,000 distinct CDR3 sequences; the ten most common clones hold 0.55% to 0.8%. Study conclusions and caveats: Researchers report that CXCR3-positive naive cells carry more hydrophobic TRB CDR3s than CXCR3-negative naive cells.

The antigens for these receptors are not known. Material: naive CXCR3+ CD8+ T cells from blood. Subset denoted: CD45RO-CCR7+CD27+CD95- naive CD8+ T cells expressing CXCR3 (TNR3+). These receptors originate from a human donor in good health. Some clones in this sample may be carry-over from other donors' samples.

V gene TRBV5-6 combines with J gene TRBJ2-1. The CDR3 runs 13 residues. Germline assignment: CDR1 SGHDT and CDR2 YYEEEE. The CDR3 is CASSLVTDNEQFF.

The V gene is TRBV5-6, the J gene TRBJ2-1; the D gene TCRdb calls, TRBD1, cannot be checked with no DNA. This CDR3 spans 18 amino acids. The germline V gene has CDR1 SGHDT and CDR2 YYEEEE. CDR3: CASSPGGQGSDPLNEQFF.

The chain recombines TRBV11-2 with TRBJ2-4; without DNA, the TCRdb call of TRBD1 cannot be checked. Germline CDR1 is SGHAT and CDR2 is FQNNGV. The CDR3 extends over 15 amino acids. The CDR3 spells CASSLTPRDGNIQYF. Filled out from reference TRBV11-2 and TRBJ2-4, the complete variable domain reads EAGVAQSPRYKIIEKRQSVAFWCNPISGHATLYWYQQILGQGPKLLIQFQNNGVVDDSQLPKDRFSAERLKGVDSTLKIQPAKLEDSAVYLCASSLTPRDGNIQYFGAGTRLSVL.

The CDR3 region is CASSVKGSSYNEQFF. The rearrangement uses TRBV9 and TRBJ2-1. Germline loops: CDR1 SGDLS, CDR2 YYNGEE. CDR3 length: 15 residues. Full variable domain (missing parts from reference TRBV9 and TRBJ2-1): DSGVTQTPKHLITATGQRVTLRCSPRSGDLSVYWYQQSLDQGLQFLIQYYNGEERAKGNILERFSAQQFPDLHSELNLSSLELGDSALYFCASSVKGSSYNEQFFGPGTRLTVL.

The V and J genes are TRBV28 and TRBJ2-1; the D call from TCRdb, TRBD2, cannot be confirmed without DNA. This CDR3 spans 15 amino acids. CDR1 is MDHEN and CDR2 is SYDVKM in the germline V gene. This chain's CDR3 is CASSLSTSGNNEQFF.